The present entry profiles one T cell receptor (beta chain) with its context. The CDR3 extends over 16 amino acids. V lost 3 bases, J lost 0 bases, and 12 bases lay in between. Germline CDR1 is SGHTA and CDR2 is FQGNSA. Measured with immunoSEQ multiplex PCR; TCRdb has only the in-frame clones, and not every one. The table has approximately 270,000 clones, roughly 91% seen once. This specimen comes from a study of blood T cell repertoires in COVID-19. The rearrangement joins TRBV7-2 to TRBJ1-3; no firm D call. This receptor was identified in a man aged 30 to 45 with acute or convalescent COVID-19. Source material: peripheral blood. The CDR3 coding sequence is TGTGCCAGCAGCTTCGCGGCGTGGCTCTCTGGAAACACCATATATTTT. This sequence encodes CASSFAAWLSGNTIYF. Looking up the rest from reference TRBV7-2 and TRBJ1-3 gives the full variable domain: GAGVSQSPSNKVTEKGKDVELRCDPISGHTALYWYRQSLGQGLEFLIYFQGNSAPDKSGLPSDRFSAERTGGSVSTLTIQRTQQEDSAVYLCASSFAAWLSGNTIYFGEGSWLTVV.